These 3 T cell receptor beta chains originate from one sample sequenced in a study of naive and memory T cell subsets. The beta constant-region primer was an equimolar mix of two oligonucleotides covering TRBC1 and TRBC2. In TCRdb, the UMI-ligation and nested PCR reads were re-called with MiXCR into one record per CDR3 protein. The sample records roughly 98,000 distinct CDR3 sequences, roughly 7% being singletons. Sequenced input: central memory CD4+ T cells from blood. These receptors all come from a human donor in good health.

This clonotype was seen a few times. The rearrangement uses TRBV6-6 and TRBJ2-7, with D maybe TRBD2 (6 bases). Germline V gene sequence: CDR1 MNHNY, CDR2 SVGAGI (reference sequence). Between the trimmed V and J ends, which lost 7 bases and 2 bases, there was a span of 9 bases. This CDR3 has 12 amino acids. The CDR3 protein is CASTGGTYEQYF. The CDR3 nucleotides read TGTGCCAGCACCGGGGGAACCTACGAGCAGTACTTC.

This clonotype has at least ten counts. The genes are TRBV7-7 and TRBJ2-2, with 8 nucleotides matching TRBD1. Germline trimming cut 2 bases from V and 2 bases from J; bases unmatched to any gene: 7. The CDR3 is made up of 17 amino acids. Germline V gene lookup returns CDR1 SSHAT and CDR2 FNYEAQ (reference sequence). CDR3 nucleotide sequence: TGTGCCAGCAGCTTATTTGGGGGACAGGTTAACACCGGGGAGCTGTTTTTT. It encodes CASSLFGGQVNTGELFF.

The CDR3, as DNA: TGCAGTGCTAGAGATCTGGAGAGGGGTGCAGAAGCTTTCTTT. Its protein is CSARDLERGAEAFF. The chain carries TRBV20-1 and TRBJ1-1; possibly TRBD1 for D (5 bases). Germline V gives CDR1 DFQATT, CDR2 SNEGSKA (reference sequence). The CDR3 spans 14 residues. V was pared by 0 bases and J by 8 bases, with 16 bases between.